The 10 T cell receptor beta chains reported below all come from one sample, sequenced in a study of cytomegalovirus exposure and HLA in healthy donors. The PCR used 60 Vbeta and 13 Jbeta primers. Repertoires were generated with immunoSEQ multiplex PCR, while TCRdb's copy carries only in-frame clones and drops some. The sample includes 90,000 or so clones, under 90% of them seen just once. The sample consisted of PBMCs. These receptors were taken from a man over 45 in good health and CMV-seropositive.

DNA of the CDR3: TGTGCCAGCAGCTTTGGGGGAGGCTACGAGCAGTACTTC. Translated: CASSFGGGYEQYF. The chain carries TRBV7-9 and TRBJ2-7, with a weak D call TRBD2 (6 bases). The ends were cut back, 3 bases at V and 3 bases at J, with 9 bases in the middle. Germline loops: CDR1 SEHNR, CDR2 FQNEAQ (reference sequence). CDR3 length equals 13 residues.

The chain combines TRBV7-2 with TRBJ2-3; no reliable D call. Germline lookup yields CDR1 SGHTA and CDR2 FQGNSA. The CDR3 has 13 amino acids. V was clipped by 1 base and J by 4 bases, with 6 bases between them. CDR3 bases: TGTGCCAGCAGCTTAGGCCTAGCAGATACGCAGTATTTT. It encodes CASSLGLADTQYF.

The rearrangement joins TRBV5-1 to TRBJ2-7, with a tentative D call TRBD1 (6 bases). Germline CDR1 SGHRS, CDR2 YFSETQ. The V gene lost 0 bases and the J gene lost 1 base, with 14 bases spanning the gap. CDR3 size: 16 residues. CDR3 residues: CASSLVFRQGSYEQYF. CDR3 sequence (DNA): TGCGCCAGCAGCTTGGTTTTCCGGCAGGGGTCCTACGAGCAGTACTTC. Combining the CDR3 with reference TRBV5-1 and TRBJ2-7 gives the whole variable domain KAGVTQTPRYLIKTRGQQVTLSCSPISGHRSVSWYQQTPGQGLQFLFEYFSETQRNKGNFPGRFSGRQFSNSRSEMNVSTLELGDSALYLCASSLVFRQGSYEQYFGPGTRLTVT.

This clone has a single count. The chain uses TRBV5-1 and TRBJ2-7; D might be TRBD2 (6 bases). Trimming pared 4 bases from V and 5 bases from J, leaving 19 bases between. The CDR3 sequence is 15 residues long. Germline CDR1 SGHRS, CDR2 YFSETQ. CDR3 sequence: CASSPPGSSGDEQYF. DNA of the CDR3: TGCGCCAGCAGCCCCCCGGGGTCCTCGGGGGACGAGCAGTACTTC.

This clone was found a few times. J is TRBJ1-1 and V is TRBV27, with D possibly matching TRBD1 (6 bases). Looked up from germline, CDR1 is MNHEY and CDR2 is SMNVEV (reference sequence). The CDR3 contains 14 residues. V was trimmed by 5 bases and J by 4 bases, leaving 14 bases between them. CDR3 sequence reads: CASSVNRVGTEAFF. The DNA of the CDR3 is TGTGCCAGCAGTGTAAACAGGGTTGGCACTGAAGCTTTCTTT.

As regards this clone: This CDR3 is also generated by other DNA sequences in the sample. V and J are TRBV7-9 and TRBJ2-1; the match to TRBD2 covers 8 bases. The CDR3 runs to 15 residues. The V segment lost 5 bases and the J segment 3 bases; nucleotides outside the gene matches: 6. Looked up from germline, CDR1 is SEHNR and CDR2 is FQNEAQ (reference sequence). CDR3 residues: CASSPGLAGYNEQFF. The CDR3 nucleotides read TGTGCCAGCAGCCCGGGGCTAGCGGGCTACAATGAGCAGTTCTTC. Supplemented by reference TRBV7-9 and TRBJ2-1, the full variable domain reads DTGVSQNPRHKITKRGQNVTFRCDPISEHNRLYWYRQTLGQGPEFLTYFQNEAQLEKSRLLSDRFSAERPKGSFSTLEIQRTEQGDSAMYLCASSPGLAGYNEQFFGPGTRLTVL.

The V call is TRBV5-1, the J call TRBJ2-3, with TRBD2 matching over 9 bases. CDR1 is SGHRS and CDR2 is YFSETQ in the germline V gene. J was trimmed by 5 bases and V by 7 bases; bases with no gene match: 11. This CDR3 is built from 15 residues. CDR3 sequence: CASGLAGGPGDTQYF. CDR3 in DNA: TGCGCCAGCGGGCTTGCGGGAGGGCCTGGAGATACGCAGTATTTT. Combining the CDR3 with reference TRBV5-1 and TRBJ2-3 gives the whole variable domain KAGVTQTPRYLIKTRGQQVTLSCSPISGHRSVSWYQQTPGQGLQFLFEYFSETQRNKGNFPGRFSGRQFSNSRSEMNVSTLELGDSALYLCASGLAGGPGDTQYFGPGTRLTVL.

The chain carries TRBV2 and TRBJ1-2, with 9 nucleotides matching TRBD1. The germline V gene encodes CDR1 SNHLY and CDR2 FYNNEI. The CDR3 extends over 14 amino acids. With 6 bases clipped from V and 4 bases from J, the junction kept 6 bases outside the gene matches. DNA of the CDR3: TGTGCCAGCAGCCAAGGACAGGGGAGCTATGGCTACACCTTC. The encoded protein is CASSQGQGSYGYTF.

CDR3 bases: TGTGCCTGGAGTGTAGGGGGCGGCGGCTACACCTTC. Translated, it gives CAWSVGGGGYTF. The chain joins TRBV30 to TRBJ1-2; TRBD1 matches 7 bases. The CDR3 consists of 12 residues. J was trimmed by 8 bases and V by 0 bases; bases with no gene match: 3. Germline V lookup: CDR1 GTSNPN, CDR2 SVGIG (reference sequence).

The rearrangement links TRBV14 to TRBJ2-7, with TRBD2 as a possible D gene (5 bases). CDR3 length: 13 residues. V lost 0 bases, J lost 6 bases, and 9 bases lay in between. Looked up from germline, CDR1 is SGHDN and CDR2 is FVKESK. This chain's CDR3 is CASSQELGVEQYF. In DNA, the CDR3 is TGTGCCAGCAGCCAAGAATTGGGAGTCGAGCAGTACTTC.